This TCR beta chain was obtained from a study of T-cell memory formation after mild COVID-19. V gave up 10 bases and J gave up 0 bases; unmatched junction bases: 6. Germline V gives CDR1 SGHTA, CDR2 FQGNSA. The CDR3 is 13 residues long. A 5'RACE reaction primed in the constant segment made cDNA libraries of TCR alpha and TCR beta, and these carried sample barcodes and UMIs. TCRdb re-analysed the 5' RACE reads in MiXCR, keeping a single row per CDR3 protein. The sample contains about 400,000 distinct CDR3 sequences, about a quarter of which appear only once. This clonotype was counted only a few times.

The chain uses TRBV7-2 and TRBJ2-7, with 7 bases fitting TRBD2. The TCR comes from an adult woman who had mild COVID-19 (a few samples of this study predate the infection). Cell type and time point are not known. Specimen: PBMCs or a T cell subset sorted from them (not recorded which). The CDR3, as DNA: TGTGCCACCCTAGCGGAAAGCTCCTACGAGCAGTACTTC. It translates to CATLAESSYEQYF.